This TCR beta chain was sequenced in a study of shared clonotypes between healthy human individuals. Study observations and caveats: The expectation was that sequencing depth would affect clonotype sharing among donors. It was only blood that was sampled, and tissue repertoires likely differ. Relative to memory subsets, naive subsets generally showed larger estimated richness.

Each cell subset's genomic DNA was divided evenly among several immunoSEQ plates. The assay was immunoSEQ multiplex PCR, and TCRdb's table has in-frame clones only and misses some. The table includes more than 2 million clones, 90% to 95% detected once. Comment on this clone: As yet, its antigen is unknown.

V was clipped by 4 bases and J by 4 bases, with 15 bases between them. Germline values: CDR1 SGHTA, CDR2 FQGNSA. There are 15 residues in the CDR3. The sample consisted of naive CD4+ T cells sorted from blood. Specified subset: CD45RA+ positively selected. The TCR sequence derives from a young man in good health. This sequence joins TRBV7-2 and TRBJ2-3, with D possibly matching TRBD1 (6 bases). The DNA for the CDR3 is TGTGCCAGCAGCTCACAGGGCAAGGGCTCAGATACGCAGTATTTT. Translation: CASSSQGKGSDTQYF.